These 28 T cell receptor beta chains were all obtained from the same sample, sequenced in a study of OX40 agonist ivuxolimab in advanced cancers. Data came from immunoSEQ multiplex PCR; TCRdb stores just in-frame clones and leaves some out. The sample records approximately 77,000 clones, about 90% being singletons. The specimen was CD4+ or CD8+ T cells sorted from blood, collected in a trial of the OX40 agonist ivuxolimab. The source is an adult with an advanced solid tumor such as melanoma, head and neck, liver or kidney cancer.

The rearrangement uses TRBV13 and TRBJ2-3, with D uncertain. Germline lookup yields CDR1 PRHDT and CDR2 FYEKMQ (reference sequence). Trimming left V 2 bases short and J 6 bases short, with 3 bases between. CDR3 length equals 11 residues. The CDR3 nucleotides read TGTGCCAGCAGCTTATACGATACGCAGTATTTT. This sequence encodes CASSLYDTQYF.

This chain connects TRBV7-8 to TRBJ2-7, with no clear D. Trimming pared 3 bases from V and 3 bases from J, leaving 9 bases between. CDR3 length equals 13 residues. Germline lookup yields CDR1 SGHVS and CDR2 FQNEAQ. DNA for the CDR3: TGTGCCAGCAGCTTCTCAGGCTTCTACGAGCAGTACTTC. Translating gives CASSFSGFYEQYF.

This chain uses TRBV19 with TRBJ2-2; D gene ambiguous. V lost 7 bases and J lost 5, with 23 bases in between. The CDR3 totals 17 residues. CDR1 LNHDA and CDR2 SQIVND come from the germline V gene (reference sequence). CDR3 sequence: CASTPDRSTTRTGELFF. For the CDR3, the DNA is TGTGCCAGTACCCCTGACCGGTCTACTACGAGAACCGGGGAGCTGTTTTTT. Filled out from reference TRBV19 and TRBJ2-2, the complete variable domain reads DGGITQSPKYLFRKEGQNVTLSCEQNLNHDAMYWYRQDPGQGLRLIYYSQIVNDFQKGDIAEGYSVSREKKESFPLTVTSAQKNPTAFYLCASTPDRSTTRTGELFFGEGSRLTVL.

The chain employs TRBV4-1 and TRBJ2-7, with D maybe TRBD1 (5 bases). Between the trimmed V and J ends, which lost 4 bases and 0 bases, there was a span of 13 bases. Germline V gene data show CDR1 as MGHRA and CDR2 as YSYEKL. The CDR3 extends over 15 amino acids. The CDR3 region is CASSLIGASSYEQYF. In nucleotides, the CDR3 is TGCGCCAGCAGCCTAATTGGGGCCAGCTCCTACGAGCAGTACTTC.

This clone appeared once. The chain has TRBV28 and TRBJ2-1; 15 nucleotides line up with TRBD2. Germline V gene lookup returns CDR1 MDHEN and CDR2 SYDVKM. V shed 5 bases, J shed 3 bases, and the junction held 5 bases outside the gene matches. The CDR3 length is 17 residues. The CDR3 here is CASSVGLAGGIYNEQFF. The DNA for the CDR3 is TGTGCCAGCAGTGTGGGACTAGCGGGAGGTATCTACAATGAGCAGTTCTTC.

This chain uses TRBV4-3 with TRBJ2-7; 9 bases line up with TRBD2. The trim removed 0 bases at V and 6 bases at J, leaving 6 bases unmatched. This CDR3 has 15 amino acids. Germline-derived CDR1 and CDR2 are LGHNA and YSLEER. CDR3 sequence (DNA): TGCGCCAGCAGCCAAGATTTAGCGGGAGTTCCCGAGCAGTACTTC. It codes for CASSQDLAGVPEQYF.

This chain connects TRBV25-1 to TRBJ2-3, with TRBD1 as a possible D gene (5 bases). Trimming pared 7 bases from V and 10 bases from J, leaving 12 bases between. Germline values: CDR1 MGHDK, CDR2 SYGVNS. CDR3 length equals 11 residues. CDR3 coding DNA: TGTGCCAGCACAGGGCCATCGTCGCAGTATTTT. It encodes CASTGPSSQYF.

The V and J genes are TRBV28 and TRBJ2-2; D assignment may be TRBD1 or TRBD2 (7 bases each). The V end was cut by 6 bases, the J end by 14 bases, with 19 bases between. The CDR3 contains 13 residues. CDR1 MDHEN and CDR2 SYDVKM come from the germline V gene. CDR3: CASSPWRGTELFF. The CDR3 DNA is TGTGCCAGCAGCCCATGGCGGGGGACAGAACTGTTTTTT.

The gene calls are TRBV2 and TRBJ1-1; D may be TRBD1 (6 bases). Trimming removed 6 bases at V and 0 bases at J, with 11 bases between. The germline CDR1 and CDR2 sequences are SNHLY and FYNNEI. The CDR3 is made up of 14 amino acids. The CDR3 DNA reads TGTGCCAGCAGCACCGGGACAATGAACACTGAAGCTTTCTTT. This encodes CASSTGTMNTEAFF. The whole variable domain, remainder taken from reference TRBV2 and TRBJ1-1, is EPEVTQTPSHQVTQMGQEVILRCVPISNHLYFYWYRQILGQKVEFLVSFYNNEISEKSEIFDDQFSVERPDGSNFTLKIRSTKLEDSAMYFCASSTGTMNTEAFFGQGTRLTVV.

This clone has just one count. V is TRBV11-3 and J is TRBJ2-1; D possibly corresponds to TRBD1 (6 bases). V was cut by 1 base and J by 8 bases, with 12 bases left in between. Per the germline V gene, CDR1 is SGHNT and CDR2 is YENEEA. The CDR3 is 14 residues long. CDR3 in amino acids: CASSLGGGRDEQFF. The CDR3 nucleotides are TGTGCCAGCAGCTTAGGAGGGGGACGGGATGAGCAGTTCTTC.

CDR3 sequence (DNA): TGTGCCAGCAGTTACTCGAGACAGAGCTATGGCTACACCTTC. Protein product: CASSYSRQSYGYTF. J is TRBJ1-2 and V is TRBV6-5, with D possibly TRBD1 on 5 matching bases. This CDR3 is 14 amino acids long. Germline V lookup: CDR1 MNHEY, CDR2 SVGAGI. V dropped 0 bases and J dropped 4 bases, with 9 bases sitting between them.

V is TRBV7-9 and J is TRBJ2-1, with 8 bases fitting TRBD1. Germline V gene sequence: CDR1 SEHNR, CDR2 FQNEAQ (reference sequence). The CDR3 sequence is 15 residues long. With 5 bases clipped from V and 6 bases from J, the junction kept 9 bases outside the gene matches. The CDR3 loop is CASSGDGQGSNEQFF. CDR3 sequence (DNA): TGTGCCAGCAGCGGAGACGGACAGGGTAGCAATGAGCAGTTCTTC.

The genes are TRBV27 and TRBJ2-1; 7 bases fit TRBD1. The CDR3 is 16 amino acids. Losses at the gene ends were 2 bases for V and 10 bases for J; bases not matched to a gene: 14. The germline V gene has CDR1 MNHEY and CDR2 SMNVEV (reference sequence). The CDR3, as DNA: TGTGCCAGCAGTTTAAGGGACAGCCCGGTGAGAGCGGAGCAGTTCTTC. Encoded protein: CASSLRDSPVRAEQFF.

The genes are TRBV7-2 and TRBJ2-7; 9 bases are shared with TRBD2. The ends lost 8 bases at V and 3 bases at J; junction bases unmatched: 5. Per germline, CDR1 SGHTA and CDR2 FQGNSA. This CDR3 has 13 residues. The CDR3 DNA sequence: TGTGCCAGCGGGGGTAGCGGGAGCTACGAGCAGTACTTC. As protein: CASGGSGSYEQYF.

The chain combines TRBV4-3 with TRBJ2-2; 7 nucleotides match TRBD1. With V trimmed by 4 bases and J by 3 bases, 5 bases remained unmatched. The germline gives CDR1 LGHNA, CDR2 YSLEER. The CDR3 spans 15 residues. The CDR3 region is CASSPGQEYTGELFF. The DNA of the CDR3 is TGCGCCAGCAGCCCTGGACAGGAGTACACCGGGGAGCTGTTTTTT.

The chain uses TRBV27 and TRBJ2-5; D not certain. Germline assignment: CDR1 MNHEY and CDR2 SMNVEV (reference sequence). Trimming shortened V by 5 bases and J by 2 bases, and 15 bases separated the two germline ends. This CDR3 has 15 amino acids. The CDR3, as DNA: TGTGCCAGCAGTCAATGGGCTACTTTACAAGAGACCCAGTACTTC. As protein: CASSQWATLQETQYF.

V is TRBV28 and J is TRBJ1-5, with 7 nucleotides matching TRBD1. The J segment lost 5 bases and the V segment lost 5 bases, leaving 3 bases of the junction unmatched. Germline V CDR1 and CDR2: MDHEN, SYDVKM. The CDR3 runs to 13 residues. The CDR3, as DNA: TGTGCCAGCAGTCGACAGGGTGATCAGCCCCAGCATTTT. Residues: CASSRQGDQPQHF.

J is TRBJ2-1 and V is TRBV5-4; 8 positions match TRBD2. The CDR3 consists of 16 residues. J was trimmed by 3 bases and V by 0 bases; bases with no gene match: 5. Germline CDR1 and CDR2: SGHNT and YYREEE (reference sequence). The CDR3 sequence is CASSLVSGISYNEQFF. CDR3 nucleotide sequence: TGTGCCAGCAGCTTGGTTAGCGGGATCAGCTACAATGAGCAGTTCTTC.

The chain has TRBV15 and TRBJ1-5; no clear D gene. The CDR3 loop spans 13 amino acids. V was shortened by 4 bases and J by 0 bases, with 4 bases between the two germline ends. Germline assignment: CDR1 LNHNV and CDR2 YYDKDF (reference sequence). The CDR3 spells CATSTYSNQPQHF. In nucleotides, the CDR3 is TGTGCCACCAGCACCTATAGCAATCAGCCCCAGCATTTT.

The J gene is TRBJ2-7, the V gene TRBV5-4; no clear D gene. Between the trimmed V and J ends, which lost 0 bases and 6 bases, there was a span of 4 bases. The germline V gene encodes CDR1 SGHNT and CDR2 YYREEE (reference sequence). The CDR3 consists of 11 residues. The CDR3 reads CASSLAGEQYF. The CDR3 DNA is TGTGCCAGCAGCTTGGCTGGCGAGCAGTACTTC. Filled out from reference TRBV5-4 and TRBJ2-7, the complete variable domain reads ETGVTQSPTHLIKTRGQQVTLRCSSQSGHNTVSWYQQALGQGPQFIFQYYREEENGRGNFPPRFSGLQFPNYSSELNVNALELDDSALYLCASSLAGEQYFGPGTRLTVT.

Only one count was recorded for this clone. The chain has TRBV6-1 and TRBJ2-5; 10 bases match TRBD2. Unmatched junction bases numbered 0, after V lost 0 bases and J lost 2 bases. This CDR3 has 15 amino acids. From germline, CDR1 is MNHNS and CDR2 SASEGT. CDR3 loop: CASSEAAGGQETQYF. The CDR3 DNA sequence: TGTGCCAGCAGTGAAGCAGCGGGAGGGCAAGAGACCCAGTACTTC.

The chain joins TRBV27 to TRBJ1-1; D is unclear. CDR3 length: 14 residues. Trimming stripped 0 bases from V and 4 bases from J, with 9 bases between. Germline V gene lookup returns CDR1 MNHEY and CDR2 SMNVEV (reference sequence). This CDR3 is CASSLSPQGTEAFF. In DNA form, the CDR3 reads TGTGCCAGCAGTTTATCCCCCCAAGGCACTGAAGCTTTCTTT.

The gene calls are TRBV11-2 and TRBJ2-3; 9 positions agree with TRBD2. The CDR3 length is 15 residues. Germline-derived CDR1 and CDR2 are SGHAT and FQNNGV. The V gene end was trimmed by 6 bases and the J gene end by 5 bases; junction bases not matched to a gene: 9. This CDR3 reads CASSYGGRAQDTQYF. The CDR3 DNA reads as TGTGCCAGCAGTTACGGCGGGAGGGCCCAAGATACGCAGTATTTT.

The V gene is TRBV5-4, the J gene TRBJ2-1, with 10 bases that match TRBD2. J gave up 0 bases and V 0 bases, and 6 bases lay outside the gene matches. Germline V gene sequence: CDR1 SGHNT, CDR2 YYREEE (reference sequence). This CDR3 region has 18 residues. The CDR3 region has the DNA TGTGCCAGCAGCTTGGAGGGACTAGCGTCAGGCTCCTACAATGAGCAGTTCTTC. Translation: CASSLEGLASGSYNEQFF.

The chain links TRBV28 to TRBJ2-2; tentatively, D is TRBD2 (5 bases). The CDR3 totals 13 residues. Germline V gives CDR1 MDHEN, CDR2 SYDVKM. Deletions cut 2 bases from V and 7 bases from J, with 8 bases between. Here the CDR3 reads CASSLTEGGELFF. The CDR3 region has the DNA TGTGCCAGCAGTTTAACTGAGGGCGGGGAGCTGTTTTTT.

The rearrangement uses TRBV6-5 and TRBJ2-7; tentatively, D is TRBD1 (6 bases). CDR1 is MNHEY, CDR2 SVGAGI, per germline. V lost 0 bases to trimming and J lost 0 bases, with 12 bases between them. The CDR3 consists of 16 residues. The chain's CDR3 is CASSYSIGQISYEQYF. DNA of the CDR3: TGTGCCAGCAGTTACTCGATAGGACAGATCTCCTACGAGCAGTACTTC.

This clone has only a few counts. This chain connects TRBV27 to TRBJ2-3; D possibly corresponds to TRBD2 (5 bases). CDR3 length: 14 amino acids. Germline V gene data show CDR1 as MNHEY and CDR2 as SMNVEV (reference sequence). Trimming removed 3 bases at V and 2 bases at J, with 9 bases between. Written as DNA, the CDR3 is TGTGCCAGCAGTTTTGCGGGTTTCACAGATACGCAGTATTTT. Translated: CASSFAGFTDTQYF.

The chain is built from TRBV4-1 and TRBJ2-7; D perhaps matches TRBD2 (5 bases). V was cut by 1 base and J by 0 bases, with 13 bases left in between. Germline-derived CDR1 and CDR2 are MGHRA and YSYEKL. The CDR3 has 16 residues. In DNA form, the CDR3 reads TGCGCCAGCAGCCAAGTGAGTAGCGTCTTCTCCTACGAGCAGTACTTC. Translating gives CASSQVSSVFSYEQYF.